This is a list of T cell receptor beta chains from one sample in a study of T cells after yellow fever vaccination. TCRdb ran MiXCR on the 5' RACE reads and lists one entry per CDR3 protein. The data contain 350,000 to 450,000 distinct CDR3 sequences, over 15% of them singletons. The material was PBMCs, obtained before the yellow fever booster vaccination. These receptor sequences come from a man between 18 and 35 years old who received the YFV17D yellow fever vaccine. Both conserved end residues are part of each CDR3. The D gene is left open where the match is weak. Clone size appears in some rows only: once, few, many, or a class for an expanded clone.

CDR3	DNA	J	V	D	size
CASSLPGRGETQYF	TGTGCCAGCTCCCTGCCGGGCAGGGGGGAGACCCAGTACTTC	TRBJ2-5	TRBV12-3/TRBV12-4	TRBD1	NA
CASSWNRKAGGHYNEQFF	TGTGCCAGCAGTTGGAATAGGAAAGCGGGGGGGCACTACAATGAGCAGTTCTTC	TRBJ2-1	TRBV6-2/TRBV6-3	TRBD2	few
CASRGQPKNIQYF	TGTGCCAGCAGGGGCCAGCCAAAAAACATTCAGTACTTC	TRBJ2-4	TRBV6-6	NA	NA
CATSIDRGSTGELFF	TGTGCCACCAGCATCGACAGGGGGTCCACCGGGGAGCTGTTTTTT	TRBJ2-2	TRBV15	TRBD1	NA
CSARQEGLNTEAFF	TGCAGCGCAAGACAAGAGGGACTGAACACTGAAGCTTTCTTT	TRBJ1-1	TRBV29-1	NA	NA
CASSLTSPDTQYF	TGTGCCAGCAGCTTGACTAGCCCAGATACGCAGTATTTT	TRBJ2-3	TRBV7-3	TRBD2	few
CASSWAGNKGGYTF	TGTGCCAGCAGTTGGGCGGGGAATAAAGGGGGCTACACCTTC	TRBJ1-2	TRBV28	NA	NA
CASRNQGAQGYTF	TGTGCCAGCAGAAACCAGGGGGCGCAGGGCTACACCTTC	TRBJ1-2	TRBV6-5	TRBD1	few
CASSYSRGVETQYF	TGTGCCAGCAGTTACTCGAGGGGAGTAGAGACCCAGTACTTC	TRBJ2-5	TRBV6-2/TRBV6-3	NA	NA
CASSFKTNTEAFF	TGTGCCAGCAGTTTCAAGACGAACACTGAAGCTTTCTTT	TRBJ1-1	TRBV27	NA	NA
CATSSQGADETQYF	TGTGCCACCAGCAGCCAGGGGGCCGATGAGACCCAGTACTTC	TRBJ2-5	TRBV15	TRBD1	many
CASSTGPPGDIQYF	TGTGCCAGCAGTACTGGGCCCCCGGGAGACATTCAGTACTTC	TRBJ2-4	TRBV28	NA	NA
CSARRVPGLNTGELFF	TGCAGTGCTAGACGGGTGCCAGGGCTGAACACCGGGGAGCTGTTTTTT	TRBJ2-2	TRBV20-1	NA	NA
CASSVEPRGEQFF	TGTGCCAGCAGCGTAGAGCCCAGGGGTGAGCAGTTCTTC	TRBJ2-1	TRBV9	NA	few
CASSYLAGARFSYNEQFF	TGTGCCAGCAGTTACTTAGCGGGGGCCCGATTCTCCTACAATGAGCAGTTCTTC	TRBJ2-1	TRBV6-2/TRBV6-3	TRBD2	few
CASSSTAGSYGYTF	TGTGCCAGCAGTTCCACGGCCGGGAGCTATGGCTACACCTTC	TRBJ1-2	TRBV7-2	NA	NA
CAIRAGPPYNEQFF	TGTGCCATCAGGGCGGGTCCACCCTACAATGAGCAGTTCTTC	TRBJ2-1	TRBV10-3	NA	NA
CASSQDMYGTNEKLFF	TGTGCCAGCAGCCAAGATATGTACGGAACTAATGAAAAACTGTTTTTT	TRBJ1-4	TRBV3-1	NA	NA
CASSAVSEYYGYTF	TGTGCCAGCAGTGCGGTATCGGAATACTACGGCTACACCTTC	TRBJ1-2	TRBV6-2/TRBV6-3	NA	few
CSAKRGGGAHTF	TGCAGTGCGAAGAGGGGAGGGGGCGCACACACCTTC	TRBJ1-2	TRBV20-1	TRBD1	NA
CASRRTAGETQYF	TGTGCCAGCAGAAGGACAGCGGGGGAGACCCAGTACTTC	TRBJ2-5	TRBV6-5	NA	few
CASSLEGERRQPQHF	TGCGCCAGCAGCTTGGAGGGGGAGAGGCGTCAGCCCCAGCATTTT	TRBJ1-5	TRBV5-1	NA	NA
CAISEVVTMNTEAFF	TGTGCCATCAGTGAGGTAGTGACTATGAACACTGAAGCTTTCTTT	TRBJ1-1	TRBV10-3	NA	NA
CASSQRVVAYNEQFF	TGCGCCAGCAGCCAAAGGGTAGTTGCCTACAATGAGCAGTTCTTC	TRBJ2-1	TRBV4-1	NA	many